One and the same sample provided the 14 T cell receptor beta chains below, sequenced in a study of identifying expanded T cells in peripheral blood. Sequencing used immunoSEQ multiplex PCR; TCRdb keeps in-frame clones, though not all of them. The sample lists 95,000 to 100,000 clones, 87% occurring once. Sequences were obtained from blood. These receptors came from a person aged 18 to 75 in good health.

The chain employs TRBV29-1 and TRBJ1-2, with TRBD1 matching 7 bases. This CDR3 contains 13 residues. In germline, CDR1 is SQVTM, CDR2 ANQGSEA. V lost 6 bases to trimming and J lost 4 bases; unmatched junction nucleotides: 8. The CDR3 spells CSVLATGIYGYTF. The CDR3 DNA reads as TGCAGCGTCCTCGCGACAGGGATCTATGGCTACACCTTC.

CDR3 amino acids: CASSTGSQTQYF. CDR3 DNA sequence: TGTGCCAGCAGCACGGGTTCGCAGACCCAGTACTTC. The chain combines TRBV9 with TRBJ2-5; no clear D gene. CDR1 is SGDLS and CDR2 is YYNGEE in the germline V gene. The CDR3 runs to 12 residues. Trimming removed 4 bases from V and 6 bases from J, with 10 bases in between.

The CDR3, as DNA: TGTGCCAGCAGCGTAGTTTCAGATATCGGGGAGCTGTTTTTT. Amino acids: CASSVVSDIGELFF. The J gene is TRBJ2-2, the V gene TRBV9, with D uncertain. This CDR3 contains 14 residues. Trimming removed 0 bases from V and 7 bases from J, with 10 bases in between. Germline CDR1 is SGDLS and CDR2 is YYNGEE.

V and J are TRBV29-1 and TRBJ1-6; no clear D. Germline lookup yields CDR1 SQVTM and CDR2 ANQGSEA. The CDR3 is made up of 14 amino acids. V lost 5 bases and J lost 8, with 16 bases in between. In DNA, the CDR3 is TGCAGCGTTAGGGTTGGGAAGTGGGATTCACCCCTCCACTTT. As protein: CSVRVGKWDSPLHF.

The chain is built from TRBV29-1 and TRBJ2-2; 12 bases are a match to TRBD2. Germline CDR1 is SQVTM and CDR2 is ANQGSEA. V lost 6 bases to trimming and J lost 0 bases; unmatched junction nucleotides: 5. CDR3 length equals 16 residues. In nucleotides, the CDR3 is TGCAGCGTCCGGTGGACTAGCGGGACGAACACCGGGGAGCTGTTTTTT. Translation: CSVRWTSGTNTGELFF.

The V gene is TRBV27, the J gene TRBJ1-6; maybe TRBD1 (5 bases). Trimming took 4 bases from V and 7 from J, leaving 14 bases between them. The CDR3 spans 15 residues. CDR1 and CDR2 (germline): MNHEY, SMNVEV (reference sequence). The CDR3 DNA is TGTGCCAGCAGTTCCTCAGGGATAGGAAATTCACCCCTCCACTTT. Protein product: CASSSSGIGNSPLHF.

The CDR3 nucleotides are TGTGCCTGGAGTGTAGCAGTAAGATCACCCCTCCACTTT. As protein: CAWSVAVRSPLHF. The chain has TRBV30 and TRBJ1-6; D gene unclear. The germline V gene has CDR1 GTSNPN and CDR2 SVGIG (reference sequence). The germline V and J ends were trimmed by 0 bases and 10 bases, with 10 bases remaining between them. This CDR3 region has 13 residues.

The rearrangement uses TRBV25-1 and TRBJ1-6, with no clear D. The CDR3 loop spans 14 amino acids. Germline-derived CDR1 and CDR2 are MGHDK and SYGVNS. V lost 6 bases, J lost 7 bases, and 13 bases lay in between. The CDR3 region has the DNA TGTGCCAGCAGGAACGACGCGGGGAATTCACCCCTCCACTTT. Amino acids: CASRNDAGNSPLHF.

The genes are TRBV10-3 and TRBJ2-7, with 11 bases fitting TRBD2. Germline lookup yields CDR1 ENHRY and CDR2 SYGVKD. The CDR3 extends over 15 amino acids. V dropped 8 bases and J dropped 6; count of bases not matched to a gene: 12. Here the CDR3 reads CAIADPGLAVSEQYF. Here the CDR3 DNA reads TGTGCCATCGCGGATCCGGGACTAGCGGTGTCCGAGCAGTACTTC.

This clone has ten or more counts. V and J are TRBV14 and TRBJ2-7; maybe TRBD1 (6 bases). Germline V gene lookup returns CDR1 SGHDN and CDR2 FVKESK. V gave up 3 bases and J gave up 6 bases, with 9 bases separating them. The CDR3 is 12 residues long. CDR3 protein: CASSHNRAEQYF. CDR3 DNA sequence: TGTGCCAGCAGCCACAACAGGGCCGAGCAGTACTTC.

The V gene is TRBV2, the J gene TRBJ2-6, with D perhaps assigned TRBD1 or TRBD2 (5 bases each). CDR1 is SNHLY, CDR2 FYNNEI, per germline. Trimming cost V 7 bases and J 4 bases, with 17 bases left between them. CDR3 length: 16 residues. CDR3 protein: CASINEGRKGANVLTF. The CDR3 DNA follows: TGTGCCAGCATAAACGAGGGACGGAAGGGGGCCAACGTCCTGACTTTC.

Remarks on this clone: Different DNA sequences within this sample yield the same CDR3. This sequence joins TRBV5-6 and TRBJ1-3, with D hard to call. This CDR3 contains 13 residues. Trimming shortened V by 2 bases and J by 2 bases, and 5 bases separated the two germline ends. CDR1 is SGHDT, CDR2 YYEEEE, per germline. CDR3 region: CASSLTAGNTIYF. The CDR3 coding sequence is TGTGCCAGCAGCTTAACAGCTGGAAACACCATATATTTT.

The chain couples TRBV27 to TRBJ2-7; 12 positions match TRBD1. Germline values: CDR1 MNHEY, CDR2 SMNVEV (reference sequence). Trimming cost V 6 bases and J 4 bases; bases outside gene matches: 7. The CDR3 runs to 15 residues. CDR3 amino acids: CASSRGTGGGYEQYF. For the CDR3, the DNA is TGTGCCAGCAGCAGAGGGACAGGGGGCGGATACGAGCAGTACTTC.

V and J are TRBV20-1 and TRBJ2-7; no clear D. Trimming removed 3 bases from V and 6 bases from J, with 9 bases in between. Germline CDR1 is DFQATT and CDR2 is SNEGSKA (reference sequence). This CDR3 has 11 amino acids. The CDR3 nucleotides are TGCAGTGCTAGGGGTGCGTTCGAGCAGTACTTC. Protein product: CSARGAFEQYF.